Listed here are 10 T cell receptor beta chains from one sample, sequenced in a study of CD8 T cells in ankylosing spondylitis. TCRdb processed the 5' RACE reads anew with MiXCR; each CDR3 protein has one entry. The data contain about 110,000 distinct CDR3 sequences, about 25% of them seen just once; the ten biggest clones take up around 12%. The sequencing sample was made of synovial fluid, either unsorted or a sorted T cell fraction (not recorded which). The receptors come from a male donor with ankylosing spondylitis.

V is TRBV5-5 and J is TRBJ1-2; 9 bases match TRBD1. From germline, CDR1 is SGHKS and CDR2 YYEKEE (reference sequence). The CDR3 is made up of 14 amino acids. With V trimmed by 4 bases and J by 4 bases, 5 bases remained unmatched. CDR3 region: CASSRVGQGYGYTF. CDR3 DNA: TGTGCCAGCAGCCGGGTGGGACAGGGCTATGGCTACACCTTC. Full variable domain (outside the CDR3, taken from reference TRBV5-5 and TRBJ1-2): DAGVTQSPTHLIKTRGQQVTLRCSPISGHKSVSWYQQVLGQGPQFIFQYYEKEERGRGNFPDRFSARQFPNYSSELNVNALLLGDSALYLCASSRVGQGYGYTFGSGTRLTVV.

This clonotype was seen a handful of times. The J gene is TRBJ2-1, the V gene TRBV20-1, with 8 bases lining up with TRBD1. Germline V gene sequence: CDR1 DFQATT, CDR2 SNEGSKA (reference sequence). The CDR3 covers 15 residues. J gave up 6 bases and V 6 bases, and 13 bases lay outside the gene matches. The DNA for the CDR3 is TGCAGTGCCCGATCCGGGACAGGCTCTACCAATGAGCAGTTCTTC. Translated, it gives CSARSGTGSTNEQFF.

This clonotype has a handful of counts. CDR3 in DNA: TGCAGTGCTAGGGAAGTAGAGAATGAGCAGTTCTTC. Translating it yields CSAREVENEQFF. This chain joins TRBV20-1 and TRBJ2-1; no clear D gene. The germline V gene encodes CDR1 DFQATT and CDR2 SNEGSKA (reference sequence). CDR3 length equals 12 residues. V was clipped by 3 bases and J by 7 bases, with 10 bases between them.

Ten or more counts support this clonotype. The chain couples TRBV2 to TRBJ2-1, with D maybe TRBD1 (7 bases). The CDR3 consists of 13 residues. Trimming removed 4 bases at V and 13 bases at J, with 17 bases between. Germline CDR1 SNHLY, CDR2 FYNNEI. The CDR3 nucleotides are TGTGCCAGCAGTGGTGTCGCGGGGACAGTCCAGTTCTTC. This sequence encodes CASSGVAGTVQFF.

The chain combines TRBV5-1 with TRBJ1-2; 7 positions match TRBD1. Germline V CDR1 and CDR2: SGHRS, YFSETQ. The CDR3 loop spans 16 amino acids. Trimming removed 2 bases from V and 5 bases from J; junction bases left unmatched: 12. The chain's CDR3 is CASSFRPSQGGYGYTF. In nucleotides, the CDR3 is TGCGCCAGCAGCTTCCGCCCTTCTCAGGGGGGGTATGGCTACACCTTC.

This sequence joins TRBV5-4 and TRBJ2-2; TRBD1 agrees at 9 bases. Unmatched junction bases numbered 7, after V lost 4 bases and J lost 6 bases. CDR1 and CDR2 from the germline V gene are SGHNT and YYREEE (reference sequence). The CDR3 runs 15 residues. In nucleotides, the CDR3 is TGTGCCAGCAGCCTCCGGGACAGGGTCCCCGGGGAGCTGTTTTTT. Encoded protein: CASSLRDRVPGELFF.

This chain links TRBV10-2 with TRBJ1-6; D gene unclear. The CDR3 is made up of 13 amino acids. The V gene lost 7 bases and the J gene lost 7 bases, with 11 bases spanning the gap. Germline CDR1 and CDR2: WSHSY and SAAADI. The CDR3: CASKWGNNSPLHF. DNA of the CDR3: TGCGCCAGCAAGTGGGGTAACAATTCACCCCTCCACTTT.

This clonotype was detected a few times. The CDR3 here is CSARDFAGDITDTQYF. As DNA, the CDR3 is TGCAGTGCTAGAGATTTCGCGGGAGACATCACAGATACGCAGTATTTT. The J gene is TRBJ2-3, the V gene TRBV20-1, with 7 bases fitting TRBD2. CDR1 DFQATT and CDR2 SNEGSKA come from the germline V gene (reference sequence). V was clipped by 0 bases and J by 2 bases; unmatched bases: 8. This CDR3 is 16 amino acids long.

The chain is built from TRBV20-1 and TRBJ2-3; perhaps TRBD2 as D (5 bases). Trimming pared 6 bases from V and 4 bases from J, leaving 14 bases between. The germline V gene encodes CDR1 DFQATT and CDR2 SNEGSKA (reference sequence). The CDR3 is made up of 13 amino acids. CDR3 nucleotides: TGCAGTGCCACGGTGGGAGCGGCAGATACGCAGTATTTT. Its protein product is CSATVGAADTQYF.

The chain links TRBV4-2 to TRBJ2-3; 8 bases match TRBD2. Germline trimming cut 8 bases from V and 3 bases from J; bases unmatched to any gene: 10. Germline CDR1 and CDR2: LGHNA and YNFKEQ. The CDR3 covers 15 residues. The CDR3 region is CASLGGERETDTQYF. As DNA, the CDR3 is TGTGCCAGCCTAGGGGGGGAGCGGGAGACAGATACGCAGTATTTT.